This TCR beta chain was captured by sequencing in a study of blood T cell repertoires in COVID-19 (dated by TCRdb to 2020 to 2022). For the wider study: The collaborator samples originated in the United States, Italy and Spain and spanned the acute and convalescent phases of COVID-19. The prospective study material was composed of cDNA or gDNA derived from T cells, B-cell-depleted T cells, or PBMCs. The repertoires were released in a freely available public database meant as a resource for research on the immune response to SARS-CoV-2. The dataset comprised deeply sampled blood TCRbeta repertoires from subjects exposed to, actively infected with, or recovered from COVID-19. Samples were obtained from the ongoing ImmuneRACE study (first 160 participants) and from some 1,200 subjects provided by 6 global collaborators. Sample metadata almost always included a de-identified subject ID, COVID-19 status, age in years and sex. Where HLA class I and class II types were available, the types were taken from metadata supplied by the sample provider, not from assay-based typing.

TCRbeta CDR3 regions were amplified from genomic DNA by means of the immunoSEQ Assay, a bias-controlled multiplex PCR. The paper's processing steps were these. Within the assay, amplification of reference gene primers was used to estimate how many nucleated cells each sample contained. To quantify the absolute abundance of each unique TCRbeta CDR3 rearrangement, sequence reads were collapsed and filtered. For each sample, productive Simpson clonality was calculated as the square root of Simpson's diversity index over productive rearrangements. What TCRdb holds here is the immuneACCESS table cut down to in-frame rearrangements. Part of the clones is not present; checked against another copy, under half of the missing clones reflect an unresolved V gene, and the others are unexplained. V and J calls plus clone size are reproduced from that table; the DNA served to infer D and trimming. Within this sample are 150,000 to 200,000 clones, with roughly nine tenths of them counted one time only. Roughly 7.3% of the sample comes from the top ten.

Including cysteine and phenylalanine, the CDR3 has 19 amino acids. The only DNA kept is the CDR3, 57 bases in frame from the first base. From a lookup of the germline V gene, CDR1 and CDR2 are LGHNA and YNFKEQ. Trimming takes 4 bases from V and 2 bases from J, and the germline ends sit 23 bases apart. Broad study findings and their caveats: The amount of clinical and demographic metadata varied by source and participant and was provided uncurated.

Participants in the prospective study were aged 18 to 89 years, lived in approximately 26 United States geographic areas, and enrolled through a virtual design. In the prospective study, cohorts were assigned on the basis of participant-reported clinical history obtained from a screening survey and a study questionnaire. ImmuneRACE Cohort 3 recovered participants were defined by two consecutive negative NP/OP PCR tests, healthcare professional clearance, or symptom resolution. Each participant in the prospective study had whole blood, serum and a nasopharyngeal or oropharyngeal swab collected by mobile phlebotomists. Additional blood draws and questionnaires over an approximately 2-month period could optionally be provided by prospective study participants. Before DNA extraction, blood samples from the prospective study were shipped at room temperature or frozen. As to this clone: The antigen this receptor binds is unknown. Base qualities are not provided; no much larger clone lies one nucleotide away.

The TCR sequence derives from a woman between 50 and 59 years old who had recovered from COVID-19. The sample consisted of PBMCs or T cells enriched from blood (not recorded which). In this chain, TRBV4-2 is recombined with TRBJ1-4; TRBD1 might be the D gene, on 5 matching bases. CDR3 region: CASSPEFLGGVRTNEKLFF. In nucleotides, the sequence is TGTGCCAGCAGCCCAGAATTCCTGGGAGGGGTTCGGACTAATGAAAAACTGTTTTTT.